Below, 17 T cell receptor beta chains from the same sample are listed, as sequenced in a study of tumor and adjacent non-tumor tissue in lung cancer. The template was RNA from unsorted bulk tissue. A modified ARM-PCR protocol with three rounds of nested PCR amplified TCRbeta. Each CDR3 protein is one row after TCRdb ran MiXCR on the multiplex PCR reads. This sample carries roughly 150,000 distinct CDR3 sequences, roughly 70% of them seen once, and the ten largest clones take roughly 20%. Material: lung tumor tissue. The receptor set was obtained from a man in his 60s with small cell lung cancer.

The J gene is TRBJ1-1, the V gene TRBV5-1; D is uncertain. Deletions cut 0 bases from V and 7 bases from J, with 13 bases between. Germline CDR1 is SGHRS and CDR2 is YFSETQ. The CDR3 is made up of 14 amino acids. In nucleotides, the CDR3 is TGCGCCAGCAGCTTGGGTTGGGGTAGCATTGAAGCTTTCTTT. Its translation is CASSLGWGSIEAFF.

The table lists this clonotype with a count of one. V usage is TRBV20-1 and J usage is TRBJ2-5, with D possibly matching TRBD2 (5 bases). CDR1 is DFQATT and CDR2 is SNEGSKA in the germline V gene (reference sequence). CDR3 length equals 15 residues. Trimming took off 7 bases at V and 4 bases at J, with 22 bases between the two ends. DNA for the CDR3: TGCAGTGTGGTCCCACTAGGTAGAGGGATAGAGACCCAGTACTTC. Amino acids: CSVVPLGRGIETQYF.

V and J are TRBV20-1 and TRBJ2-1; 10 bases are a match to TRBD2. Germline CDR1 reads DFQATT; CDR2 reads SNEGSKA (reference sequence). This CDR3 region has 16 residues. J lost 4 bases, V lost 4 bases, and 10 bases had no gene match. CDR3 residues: CSATGTATSGYNEQFF. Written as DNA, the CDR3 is TGCAGTGCTACCGGAACCGCGACTAGCGGGTACAATGAGCAGTTCTTC.

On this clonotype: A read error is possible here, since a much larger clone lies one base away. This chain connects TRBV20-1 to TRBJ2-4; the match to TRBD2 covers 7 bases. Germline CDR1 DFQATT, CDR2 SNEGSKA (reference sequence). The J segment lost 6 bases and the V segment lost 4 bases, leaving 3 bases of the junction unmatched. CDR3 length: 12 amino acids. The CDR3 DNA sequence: TGCAGTGCTATACTAGCGAGAAACATTCAGTACTTC. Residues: CSAILARNIQYF.

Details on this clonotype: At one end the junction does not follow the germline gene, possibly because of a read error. The CDR3 DNA follows: TGTACCAGCAGCCAAGATTGGCTAGTGGACACAGATACGCAGTATTTT. It is translated as CTSSQDWLVDTDTQYF. The chain carries TRBV4-2 and TRBJ2-3; D gene unclear. CDR1 and CDR2 from the germline V gene are LGHNA and YNFKEQ. The CDR3 is made up of 16 amino acids.

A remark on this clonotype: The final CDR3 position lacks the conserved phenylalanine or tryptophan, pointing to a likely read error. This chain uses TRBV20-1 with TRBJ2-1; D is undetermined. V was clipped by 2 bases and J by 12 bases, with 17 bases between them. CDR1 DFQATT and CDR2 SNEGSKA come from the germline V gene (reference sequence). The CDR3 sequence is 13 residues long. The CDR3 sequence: CSARNPKETGQFC. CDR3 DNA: TGCAGTGCTAGAAACCCTAAGGAGACTGGGCAGTTCTGC.

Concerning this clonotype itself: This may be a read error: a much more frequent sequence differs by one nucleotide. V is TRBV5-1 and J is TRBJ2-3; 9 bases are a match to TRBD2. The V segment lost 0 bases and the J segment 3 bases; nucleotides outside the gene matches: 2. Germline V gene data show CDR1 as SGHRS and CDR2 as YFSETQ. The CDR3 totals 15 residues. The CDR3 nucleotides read TGCGCCAGCAGCTTGGTCGCGGGAGGGACAGATACGCAGTATTTT. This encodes CASSLVAGGTDTQYF.

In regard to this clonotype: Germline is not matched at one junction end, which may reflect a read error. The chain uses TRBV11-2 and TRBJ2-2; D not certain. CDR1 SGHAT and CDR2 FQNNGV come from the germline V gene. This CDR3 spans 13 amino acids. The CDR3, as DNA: TGTGCCAGCAGCTTAGGGGTGGCCGGGTGGCTGTCTTTT. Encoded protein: CASSLGVAGWLSF. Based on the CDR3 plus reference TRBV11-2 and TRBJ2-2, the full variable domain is EAGVAQSPRYKIIEKRQSVAFWCNPISGHATLYWYQQILGQGPKLLIQFQNNGVVDDSQLPKDRFSAERLKGVDSTLKIQPAKLEDSAVYLCASSLGVAGWLSFGEGSRLTVL.

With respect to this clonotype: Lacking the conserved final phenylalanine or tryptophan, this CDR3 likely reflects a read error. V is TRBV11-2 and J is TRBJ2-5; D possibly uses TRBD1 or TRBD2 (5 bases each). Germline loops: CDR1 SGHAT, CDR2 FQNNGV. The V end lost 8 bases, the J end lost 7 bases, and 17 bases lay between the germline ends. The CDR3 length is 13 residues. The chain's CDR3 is CASCEGWGGTQYS. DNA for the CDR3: TGTGCCAGCTGCGAGGGGTGGGGTGGGACCCAGTACTCC.

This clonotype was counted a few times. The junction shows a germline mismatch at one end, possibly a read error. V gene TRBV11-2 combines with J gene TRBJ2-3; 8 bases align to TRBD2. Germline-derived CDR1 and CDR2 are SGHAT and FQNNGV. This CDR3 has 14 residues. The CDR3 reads CTSSLEAGVHTQYF. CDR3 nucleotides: TGTACCAGTAGTTTAGAAGCGGGGGTACATACGCAGTATTTT.

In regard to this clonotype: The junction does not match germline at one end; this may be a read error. This chain's CDR3 is CSATPSNEASF. The CDR3 DNA is TGCAGTGCCACCCCCAGCAATGAAGCTTCCTTT. This chain links TRBV20-1 with TRBJ1-1; D uncertain. CDR1 DFQATT and CDR2 SNEGSKA come from the germline V gene (reference sequence). This CDR3 region has 11 residues.

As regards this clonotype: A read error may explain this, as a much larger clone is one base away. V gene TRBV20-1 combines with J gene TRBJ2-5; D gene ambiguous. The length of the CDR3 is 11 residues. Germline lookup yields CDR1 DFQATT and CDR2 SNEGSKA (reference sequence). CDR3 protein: CTARELETQYF. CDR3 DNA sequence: TGCACTGCTAGAGAACTGGAGACCCAGTACTTC.

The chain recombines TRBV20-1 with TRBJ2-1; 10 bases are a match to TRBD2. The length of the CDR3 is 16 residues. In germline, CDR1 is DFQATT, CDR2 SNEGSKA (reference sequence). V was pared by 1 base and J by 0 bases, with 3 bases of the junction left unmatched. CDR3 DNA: TGCAGTGCTAGAGTAGCGGGAGGAATCTCCTACAATGAGCAGTTCTTC. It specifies CSARVAGGISYNEQFF.

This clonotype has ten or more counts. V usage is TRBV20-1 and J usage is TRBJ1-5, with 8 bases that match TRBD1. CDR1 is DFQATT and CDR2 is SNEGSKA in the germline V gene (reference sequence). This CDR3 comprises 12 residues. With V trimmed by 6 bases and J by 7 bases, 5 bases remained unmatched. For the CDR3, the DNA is TGCAGTGCGTCGGACAGGGAACAGCCCCAGCATTTT. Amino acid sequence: CSASDREQPQHF.

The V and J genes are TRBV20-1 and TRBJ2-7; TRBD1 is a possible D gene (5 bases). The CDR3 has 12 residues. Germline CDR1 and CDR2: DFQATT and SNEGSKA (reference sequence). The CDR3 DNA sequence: TGCATTGCGTGGCAGGGTCGAGTCGAGCAGTACTTC. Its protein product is CIAWQGRVEQYF.

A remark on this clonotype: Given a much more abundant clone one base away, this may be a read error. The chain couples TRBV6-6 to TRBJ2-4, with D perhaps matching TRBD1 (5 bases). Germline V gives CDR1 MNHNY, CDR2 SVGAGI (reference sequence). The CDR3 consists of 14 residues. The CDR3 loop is CASSWQGAKDIQYF. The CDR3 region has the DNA TGTGCCAGCAGTTGGCAGGGTGCCAAAGACATTCAGTACTTC.

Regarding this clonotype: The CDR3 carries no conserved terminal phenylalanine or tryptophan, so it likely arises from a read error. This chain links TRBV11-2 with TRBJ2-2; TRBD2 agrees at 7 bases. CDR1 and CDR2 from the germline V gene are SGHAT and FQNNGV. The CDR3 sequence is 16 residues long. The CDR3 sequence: CANSPLGGRRGGELFY. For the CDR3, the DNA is TGTGCCAACAGCCCCCTGGGCGGGAGAAGGGGCGGGGAGCTGTTTTAT.